This passage covers 5 T cell receptor beta chains from one sample sequenced in a study of blood T cell repertoires in COVID-19. Generated by immunoSEQ multiplex PCR, the TCRdb table keeps only in-frame clones and is missing some. The sample shows about 170,000 clones, approximately 86% of them seen only once. Sample: peripheral blood. The receptors stem from a man aged 55 to 70 who had recovered from COVID-19.

The chain combines TRBV10-3 with TRBJ1-2, with 8 bases matching TRBD1. CDR3 size: 15 residues. Germline CDR1 is ENHRY and CDR2 is SYGVKD. V was pared by 5 bases and J by 3 bases, with 8 bases of the junction left unmatched. In DNA, the CDR3 is TGTGCCATCAGTCTCGGACAGGGACAACACTATGGCTACACCTTC. Translating it yields CAISLGQGQHYGYTF.

This rearrangement joins TRBV2 to TRBJ1-3, with D unclear. The V end was cut by 3 bases, the J end by 0 bases, with 9 bases between. The CDR3 sequence is 15 residues long. Germline values: CDR1 SNHLY, CDR2 FYNNEI. The CDR3 region is CASSDQAVSGNTIYF. CDR3 DNA sequence: TGTGCCAGCAGTGACCAGGCTGTCTCTGGAAACACCATATATTTT.

DNA for the CDR3: TGTGCCAGTAGTATCACAAACACCGGGGAGCTGTTTTTT. Its translation is CASSITNTGELFF. The rearrangement uses TRBV19 and TRBJ2-2; D call uncertain. The CDR3 loop spans 13 amino acids. Germline loops: CDR1 LNHDA, CDR2 SQIVND (reference sequence). V was shortened by 3 bases and J by 2 bases, with 4 bases between the two germline ends.

This chain joins TRBV7-2 and TRBJ2-3; 8 bases align to TRBD2. The length of the CDR3 is 19 residues. CDR1 is SGHTA and CDR2 is FQGNSA in the germline V gene. The junction had 15 bases not matched to a gene; V was cut back by 1 base and J by 3 bases. DNA of the CDR3: TGTGCCAGCAGCTTAGTTCGGGGGGGGTGGAGATTGGGAACAGATACGCAGTATTTT. This gives the protein CASSLVRGGWRLGTDTQYF.

This clone was observed a few times. CDR3 region: CSASHRKREGTDTQYF. CDR3 sequence (DNA): TGCAGTGCTAGTCACCGGAAGCGGGAGGGCACAGATACGCAGTATTTT. The chain has TRBV20-1 and TRBJ2-3; 9 bases agree with TRBD2. CDR3 length: 16 residues. Germline values: CDR1 DFQATT, CDR2 SNEGSKA (reference sequence). Unmatched junction bases numbered 8, after V lost 3 bases and J lost 1 base.